This TCR beta chain came from a study of cytomegalovirus exposure and HLA in healthy donors. Regarding the study as a whole: It was reportedly the case that the classifier diagnosed cytomegalovirus status with high specificity and sensitivity.

V lost 5 bases and J lost 7; bases outside the gene matches: 13. Germline V gives CDR1 MNHEY, CDR2 SMNVEV (reference sequence). The CDR3 is 15 amino acids. About this clone itself: Its specificity is not known.

13 Jbeta primers and 60 Vbeta primers were used for the PCR. Some clones are missing from TCRdb's copy, which holds only in-frame ones; the method was immunoSEQ multiplex PCR. The sample records approximately 74,000 clones, 60% to 80% being singletons. The chain carries TRBV27 and TRBJ1-1, with 7 bases fitting TRBD1. Sequencing used PBMCs. The sequence was obtained from a woman in her 40s in good health and CMV-seronegative. In DNA, the CDR3 is TGTGCCAGCAGTCCGCAGACAGGGAAGAAAGTTGAAGCTTTCTTT. As protein: CASSPQTGKKVEAFF.